These 18 T cell receptor beta chains were all obtained from the same sample, sequenced in a study of response to subunit inactivated influenza vaccine (dated by TCRdb to about 2018). The library was prepared using RT-PCR. Reads for this sample came from an Illumina HiSeq 2500. TCRdb itself trimmed the public reads at Q25 with fastp, ran MiXCR and retained productive beta chains. Merged by CDR3 protein, the rows form single entries marked with the most common genes and DNA. The sample has around 150,000 distinct CDR3 sequences on record, roughly 11% of them singletons. 9.5% to 15% of the sample is held by the ten biggest clonotypes. The time point label corresponds to: 45 to 50 days after influenza vaccine administration. This sample comprised non-naive T cells sorted from PBMCs, obtained 35 to 45 days after vaccination. Interpreted using the paper, the cell subset or site label stands for: memory T cell fraction. The receptors were sampled from a man aged 50 to 60 who received an inactivated influenza vaccine. Donor details come from another sample of the same person, matched by shared clones.

This clonotype was observed a handful of times. This rearrangement joins TRBV13 to TRBJ2-5; D could derive from TRBD1 or TRBD2 (6 bases each). The CDR3 totals 17 residues. V lost 4 bases and J lost 2, with 20 bases in between. Germline CDR1 PRHDT, CDR2 FYEKMQ (reference sequence). CDR3 sequence reads: CASSSERGAGGQETQYF. For the CDR3, the DNA is TGTGCCAGCAGCTCCGAGAGGGGGGCCGGCGGACAAGAGACCCAGTACTTC.

The chain recombines TRBV14 with TRBJ1-5; no firm D call. V lost 1 base to trimming and J lost 2 bases, with 15 bases between them. The CDR3 loop spans 17 amino acids. Per germline, CDR1 SGHDN and CDR2 FVKESK. Written as DNA, the CDR3 is TGTGCCAGCAGCCAAGCGCGTCTGGGAGGTGGCAATCAGCCCCAGCATTTT. Translated, it gives CASSQARLGGGNQPQHF.

The chain has TRBV27 and TRBJ1-5; a weak D match, TRBD1 (5 bases). With 5 bases removed from V and 1 base from J, the gap between germline ends came to 12 bases. Germline V gene lookup returns CDR1 MNHEY and CDR2 SMNVEV (reference sequence). The CDR3 has 15 residues. As DNA, the CDR3 is TGTGCCAGCAGTCGCTTTGGGGACAGCAATCAGCCCCAGCATTTT. This translates into CASSRFGDSNQPQHF.

This clonotype was seen a handful of times. J is TRBJ2-1 and V is TRBV20-1; TRBD2 is a possible D gene (5 bases). V dropped 5 bases and J dropped 0 bases, with 5 bases sitting between them. CDR3 length equals 12 residues. Germline CDR1 and CDR2: DFQATT and SNEGSKA (reference sequence). The chain's CDR3 is CSAGSSYNEQFF. For the CDR3, the DNA is TGCAGTGCTGGGAGCTCCTACAATGAGCAGTTCTTC.

The gene calls are TRBV13 and TRBJ2-7, with D perhaps matching TRBD1 (5 bases). This CDR3 is 18 amino acids long. CDR1 and CDR2 (germline): PRHDT, FYEKMQ (reference sequence). Trimming stripped 5 bases from V and 3 bases from J, with 26 bases between. The DNA of the CDR3 is TGTGCCAGCAGCACCGGCAGGGAAATTTACTTTGGGCGCTACGAGCAGTACTTC. Residues: CASSTGREIYFGRYEQYF.

This clonotype was detected a few times. The chain carries TRBV4-1 and TRBJ2-7; perhaps TRBD2 as D (6 bases). Germline loops: CDR1 MGHRA, CDR2 YSYEKL. This CDR3 spans 14 amino acids. V was trimmed by 0 bases and J by 8 bases, leaving 14 bases between them. CDR3: CASSQDGRLAKQYF. As DNA, the CDR3 is TGCGCCAGCAGCCAAGATGGTCGGCTAGCGAAGCAGTACTTC.

This clonotype was found many times. V and J are TRBV20-1 and TRBJ2-1; D remains unclear. Germline V gene sequence: CDR1 DFQATT, CDR2 SNEGSKA (reference sequence). The germline V and J ends were trimmed by 3 bases and 3 bases, with 15 bases remaining between them. There are 15 residues in the CDR3. The CDR3 DNA reads TGCAGTGCTAGTGATCTCGGGTTCTACTACAATGAGCAGTTCTTC. Its translation: CSASDLGFYYNEQFF.

The rearrangement joins TRBV4-2 to TRBJ2-5; a weak D match, TRBD1 (5 bases). Germline CDR1 is LGHNA and CDR2 is YNFKEQ. CDR3 length: 16 amino acids. Trimming took off 4 bases at V and 2 bases at J, with 17 bases between the two ends. The CDR3 sequence: CASSLMGGQGQETQYF. The CDR3 DNA follows: TGTGCCAGCAGCCTCATGGGCGGACAAGGACAAGAGACCCAGTACTTC.

The sample holds many counts of this clonotype. The chain carries TRBV5-1 and TRBJ2-7; 10 nucleotides align to TRBD2. Germline V gives CDR1 SGHRS, CDR2 YFSETQ. There are 15 residues in the CDR3. V trimming: 5 bases; J trimming: 3 bases; junction bases outside the gene matches: 8. The CDR3 region is CASSLTSGPVYEQYF. CDR3 nucleotide sequence: TGCGCCAGCAGTTTGACTAGCGGGCCAGTCTACGAGCAGTACTTC.

This clonotype was observed many times. V gene TRBV5-8 combines with J gene TRBJ2-3, with D possibly matching TRBD1 (5 bases). The CDR3 contains 15 residues. CDR1 and CDR2 (germline): SGHTS, YDEGEE. V dropped 2 bases and J dropped 9 bases, with 19 bases sitting between them. CDR3 residues: CASSFLSQAWGTQYF. The CDR3 DNA reads TGTGCCAGCAGCTTCTTATCACAGGCCTGGGGCACGCAGTATTTT.

The rearrangement joins TRBV27 to TRBJ2-2; either TRBD1 or TRBD2 may fit D (5 bases each). This CDR3 contains 16 residues. Germline loops: CDR1 MNHEY, CDR2 SMNVEV (reference sequence). V gave up 5 bases and J gave up 6 bases, with 19 bases separating them. Here the CDR3 DNA reads TGTGCCAGCAGTCTCATATGGGGGATCTCCCCCGGGGAGCTGTTTTTT. Its translation is CASSLIWGISPGELFF.

This clonotype came up many times. The V and J genes are TRBV28 and TRBJ2-3; D not resolved. Trimming pared 2 bases from V and 4 bases from J, leaving 13 bases between. The length of the CDR3 is 15 residues. Germline values: CDR1 MDHEN, CDR2 SYDVKM. The CDR3 protein is CASSLQFRVADTQYF. The CDR3 nucleotides read TGTGCCAGCAGTTTACAGTTTCGAGTGGCAGATACGCAGTATTTT.

This clonotype showed up many times. The rearrangement links TRBV12-3 or TRBV12-4 to TRBJ1-6, with TRBD1 matching over 7 bases. The CDR3 runs to 14 residues. With V trimmed by 5 bases and J by 6 bases, 4 bases remained unmatched. The CDR3 DNA reads as TGTGCCAGCAGTCCGACAGGGTTTAATTCACCCCTCCACTTT. Protein sequence: CASSPTGFNSPLHF.

This clonotype has a count of ten or more. This sequence joins TRBV12-3 or TRBV12-4 and TRBJ1-3; D is perhaps TRBD1 (5 bases). The CDR3 contains 14 residues. With 3 bases removed from V and 4 bases from J, the gap between germline ends came to 10 bases. The CDR3 coding sequence is TGTGCCAGCAGTTTTACAGGTTCAGGAAACACCATATATTTT. Translated: CASSFTGSGNTIYF.

This rearrangement joins TRBV5-1 to TRBJ2-3, with TRBD2 identical over 10 bases. Per germline, CDR1 SGHRS and CDR2 YFSETQ. The CDR3 consists of 17 residues. V trimming: 3 bases; J trimming: 0 bases; junction bases outside the gene matches: 7. CDR3 in DNA: TGCGCCAGCAGCTCGATATCACTAGCGGGGAGCACAGATACGCAGTATTTT. Amino acid sequence: CASSSISLAGSTDTQYF.

This clonotype was picked up a small number of times. This chain connects TRBV3-1 to TRBJ2-1; either TRBD1 or TRBD2 may supply D (6 bases each). The CDR3 spans 15 residues. V lost 6 bases and J 9 bases, leaving 21 bases between the germline ends. Germline CDR1 and CDR2: LGHDT and YNNKEL (reference sequence). The CDR3, as DNA: TGTGCCAGCAGTCGTTCGGGGGCTCCGGAGGGTGAGCAGTTCTTC. Translating gives CASSRSGAPEGEQFF.

This sequence joins TRBV29-1 and TRBJ1-4; the D is unclear. The CDR3 loop spans 14 amino acids. Trimming cost V 4 bases and J 6 bases, with 15 bases left between them. Germline lookup yields CDR1 SQVTM and CDR2 ANQGSEA. The DNA for the CDR3 is TGCAGCGTTGGGTCCCAAGGTCCCCATGAAAAACTGTTTTTT. Its protein product is CSVGSQGPHEKLFF.

This clonotype was seen a few times. The chain couples TRBV15 to TRBJ1-5; D may be TRBD1 (6 bases). Germline lookup yields CDR1 LNHNV and CDR2 YYDKDF (reference sequence). V shed 1 base and J shed 8 bases, with 12 bases lying between them. There are 14 residues in the CDR3. The CDR3 DNA reads as TGTGCCACCAGCAGAGCGGCAGGGGATAAGCCCCAGCATTTT. Translated: CATSRAAGDKPQHF.